The 26 T cell receptor beta chains below were found in one sample sequenced in a study of T-cell reconstitution after alpha-beta-depleted transplantation in children. The TCRbeta library was prepared with unique molecular identifiers. MiXCR, applied by TCRdb to the PCR reads, yields one record per CDR3 protein. The table includes 100,000 to 120,000 distinct CDR3 sequences, 10% detected once. Material: PBMCs from the stem cell graft donor, obtained from the stem cell graft. The source is a human donor who donated a stem cell graft to a child with acute lymphoblastic leukemia.

This clonotype was counted ten times or more. V and J are TRBV3-1 and TRBJ2-7; 7 bases fit TRBD2. Unmatched junction bases numbered 13, after V lost 4 bases and J lost 7 bases. This CDR3 region has 15 residues. CDR1 is LGHDT, CDR2 YNNKEL, per germline (reference sequence). The CDR3 protein is CASSPLTGVGGEQYF. Written as DNA, the CDR3 is TGTGCCAGCAGCCCACTAACCGGGGTCGGGGGGGAGCAGTACTTC.

This clonotype was detected many times. This rearrangement joins TRBV7-2 to TRBJ2-5, with D tentatively TRBD2 (6 bases). CDR3 size: 12 residues. The germline V and J ends were trimmed by 5 bases and 5 bases, with 9 bases remaining between them. The germline gives CDR1 SGHTA, CDR2 FQGNSA. The CDR3 coding sequence is TGTGCCAGCAGCAGAAGCGGGGAGACCCAGTACTTC. Amino acids: CASSRSGETQYF.

This clonotype has just a few counts. This sequence may be a read error, since a much larger clone differs from it by one base. The J gene is TRBJ2-4, the V gene TRBV5-1; no firm D call. The CDR3 covers 15 residues. Trimming removed 4 bases from V and 1 base from J, with 12 bases in between. Germline CDR1 is SGHRS and CDR2 is YFSETQ. CDR3 residues: CASSDMLGAKNIQYF. The CDR3 nucleotides read TGCGCCAGCAGCGACATGCTAGGGGCCAAAAACATTCAGTACTTC.

Note on this clonotype: A much larger clone differs from this one at a single base, so this may be a read error. This chain uses TRBV7-2 with TRBJ2-4, with a tentative D call TRBD2 (6 bases). Germline lookup yields CDR1 SGHTA and CDR2 FQGNSA. The CDR3 spans 15 residues. The CDR3 nucleotides are TGTGCCAGCAGCTTAACCAGCCCTAGCGCCAACAGTCAGTACTTC. This codes for CASSLTSPSANSQYF. The variable domain in full, completed from reference TRBV7-2 and TRBJ2-4, reads GAGVSQSPSNKVTEKGKDVELRCDPISGHTALYWYRQSLGQGLEFLIYFQGNSAPDKSGLPSDRFSAERTGGSVSTLTIQRTQQEDSAVYLCASSLTSPSANSQYFGAGTRLSVL.

This clonotype occurred many times. The rearrangement uses TRBV12-3 or TRBV12-4 and TRBJ1-4, with TRBD1 matching over 7 bases. The CDR3 has 14 residues. The junction had 9 bases not matched to a gene; V was cut back by 6 bases and J by 8 bases. CDR3 in DNA: TGTGCCAGCAGCCAAGGGCAGGGGGGAGAAAAACTGTTTTTT. Its protein is CASSQGQGGEKLFF.

This clonotype was detected many times. The chain carries TRBV5-1 and TRBJ2-3, with D unclear. Germline lookup yields CDR1 SGHRS and CDR2 YFSETQ. The length of the CDR3 is 11 residues. The ends were cut back, 2 bases at V and 2 bases at J, with 0 bases in the middle. The CDR3 is CASSFTDTQYF. The CDR3 DNA sequence: TGCGCCAGCAGCTTCACAGATACGCAGTATTTT.

This clonotype occurred many times. This chain's CDR3 is CSAVRAGDITDTQYF. CDR3 in DNA: TGCAGTGCTGTCCGCGCGGGGGATATCACAGATACGCAGTATTTT. This chain joins TRBV20-1 and TRBJ2-3; 7 bases are a match to TRBD2. After removal of 5 bases from V and 2 bases from J, the junction contained 10 bases not matched to a gene. Looked up from germline, CDR1 is DFQATT and CDR2 is SNEGSKA (reference sequence). CDR3 length equals 15 residues.

This clonotype was recorded at least ten times. This CDR3 is CASSTRQVSTDTQYF. For the CDR3, the DNA is TGTGCCAGCAGCACCCGACAGGTCAGCACAGATACGCAGTATTTT. This chain links TRBV5-5 with TRBJ2-3; the D gene is possibly TRBD1 (6 bases). The length of the CDR3 is 15 residues. CDR1 is SGHKS and CDR2 is YYEKEE in the germline V gene (reference sequence). V lost 4 bases, J lost 0 bases, and 12 bases lay in between.

This clonotype was recorded many times. CDR3 nucleotides: TGCAGCGTTGCACAGGGGGATAATTCACCCCTCCACTTT. This gives the protein CSVAQGDNSPLHF. This sequence joins TRBV29-1 and TRBJ1-6, with TRBD1 matching 8 bases. Germline V gives CDR1 SQVTM, CDR2 ANQGSEA. The length of the CDR3 is 13 residues. Trimming removed 4 bases from V and 5 bases from J; junction bases left unmatched: 1.

The table lists this clonotype with many counts. CDR3 in amino acids: CAISDRAGANVLTF. CDR3 in DNA: TGTGCCATCAGTGACAGGGCGGGGGCCAACGTCCTGACTTTC. The chain joins TRBV10-3 to TRBJ2-6; possible D gene TRBD1, 5 bases. Germline V gene data show CDR1 as ENHRY and CDR2 as SYGVKD. The V and J ends lost 3 bases and 4 bases respectively, with 7 bases between them. The CDR3 is 14 residues long.

This clonotype was observed at least ten times. The chain joins TRBV29-1 to TRBJ2-7; 7 bases match TRBD1. Losses at the gene ends were 7 bases for V and 6 bases for J; bases not matched to a gene: 9. Germline lookup yields CDR1 SQVTM and CDR2 ANQGSEA. The CDR3 loop spans 12 amino acids. CDR3 DNA: TGCAGCGGGCCCCGGGACAGAGGCGAGCAGTACTTC. It is translated as CSGPRDRGEQYF.

Details on this clonotype: A much larger clone lies a single base off, so this may be a read error. The chain links TRBV27 to TRBJ2-7; either TRBD1 or TRBD2 may supply D (5 bases each). This CDR3 is 13 amino acids long. The germline V gene encodes CDR1 MNHEY and CDR2 SMNVEV (reference sequence). The CDR3 DNA reads TGTGCCAGCGGTTTAGGGACCAACTACGAGCAGTACTTC. Translated: CASGLGTNYEQYF.

In this sample, this clonotype turned up many times. This chain joins TRBV20-1 and TRBJ2-3; D is tentatively TRBD1 or TRBD2 (6 bases each). This CDR3 has 15 residues. The V end was cut by 1 base, the J end by 7 bases, with 18 bases between. The germline V gene encodes CDR1 DFQATT and CDR2 SNEGSKA (reference sequence). CDR3: CSARAPLGGWNTQYF. Written as DNA, the CDR3 is TGCAGTGCTAGAGCTCCCCTGGGGGGCTGGAATACGCAGTATTTT.

V gene TRBV5-8 combines with J gene TRBJ2-5; the D gene is possibly TRBD1 (6 bases). The CDR3 is 14 amino acids. Per the germline V gene, CDR1 is SGHTS and CDR2 is YDEGEE. V was cut by 4 bases and J by 2 bases, with 12 bases left in between. CDR3 sequence: CASSPGQLQETQYF. The CDR3 region has the DNA TGTGCCAGCAGCCCTGGACAGCTACAAGAGACCCAGTACTTC. The whole variable domain, remainder taken from reference TRBV5-8 and TRBJ2-5, is EAGVTQSPTHLIKTRGQQATLRCSPISGHTSVYWYQQALGLGLQFLLWYDEGEERNRGNFPPRFSGRQFPNYSSELNVNALELEDSALYLCASSPGQLQETQYFGPGTRLLVL.

This clonotype has ten or more counts. The gene calls are TRBV5-4 and TRBJ2-1, with D hard to call. CDR1 and CDR2 from the germline V gene are SGHNT and YYREEE (reference sequence). V gave up 7 bases and J gave up 4 bases, with 9 bases separating them. The CDR3 has 12 residues. CDR3 bases: TGTGCCAGCTTGACTCAGTACAATGAGCAGTTCTTC. Translating gives CASLTQYNEQFF.

This chain links TRBV28 with TRBJ2-3; TRBD2 is a possible D gene (6 bases). V lost 8 bases and J 8 bases, leaving 29 bases between the germline ends. The CDR3 sequence is 17 residues long. Germline V CDR1 and CDR2: MDHEN, SYDVKM. CDR3 in DNA: TGTGCCAGCTCAGCGGGCGAGGACCCCCTACTACTTCCTACGCAGTATTTT. It yields the protein CASSAGEDPLLLPTQYF. Full variable domain (remainder filled in from reference TRBV28 and TRBJ2-3): DVKVTQSSRYLVKRTGEKVFLECVQDMDHENMFWYRQDPGLGLRLIYFSYDVKMKEKGDIPEGYSVSREKKERFSLILESASTNQTSMYLCASSAGEDPLLLPTQYFGPGTRLTVL.

Concerning this clonotype: With a much larger clone just one base away, this may be a read error. The chain is built from TRBV12-3 or TRBV12-4 and TRBJ2-5; TRBD1 might be the D (5 bases). Trimming removed 2 bases at V and 4 bases at J, with 14 bases between. The CDR3 contains 15 residues. The CDR3, as DNA: TGTGCCAGCAGTTTACAAGCAGGTGGGGCAGAGACCCAGTACTTC. Its translation is CASSLQAGGAETQYF.

This clonotype was counted ten times or more. As DNA, the CDR3 is TGCAGCGTTGCCAGGCGGGAGAGGTCCTACAATGAGCAGTTCTTC. Amino acid sequence: CSVARRERSYNEQFF. The J gene is TRBJ2-1, the V gene TRBV29-1; 7 positions match TRBD2. CDR3 size: 15 residues. CDR1 SQVTM and CDR2 ANQGSEA come from the germline V gene. The junction had 7 bases not matched to a gene; V was cut back by 4 bases and J by 1 base.

This clonotype was observed many times. The J gene is TRBJ2-3, the V gene TRBV12-3 or TRBV12-4, with 9 bases matching TRBD2. Trimming took 4 bases from V and 1 from J; bases not matched to a gene: 3. The CDR3 is 15 amino acids. The CDR3 loop reads CASSSRTSGTDTQYF. CDR3 in DNA: TGTGCCAGCAGTTCCCGGACTAGCGGCACAGATACGCAGTATTTT.

This clonotype was seen repeatedly, ten times or more. The rearrangement joins TRBV4-1 to TRBJ2-7; D call uncertain. The germline V gene has CDR1 MGHRA and CDR2 YSYEKL. This CDR3 has 11 amino acids. V lost 8 bases to trimming and J lost 6 bases, with 11 bases between them. CDR3 nucleotides: TGCGCCAGCGTGGGTGGCGGCGAGCAGTACTTC. This sequence encodes CASVGGGEQYF.

There are many counts of this clonotype. The chain links TRBV27 to TRBJ2-7; D not resolved. Deletions cut 5 bases from V and 4 bases from J, with 15 bases between. The CDR3 has 14 amino acids. The germline V gene has CDR1 MNHEY and CDR2 SMNVEV (reference sequence). In DNA form, the CDR3 reads TGTGCCAGCAGTGGCCGATTGGACGGTTACGAGCAGTACTTC. As protein: CASSGRLDGYEQYF.

Ten or more counts support this clonotype. The chain recombines TRBV6-5 with TRBJ1-1; the match to TRBD1 covers 8 bases. CDR3 length: 13 residues. Per the germline V gene, CDR1 is MNHEY and CDR2 is SVGAGI. V was pared by 4 bases and J by 5 bases, with 3 bases of the junction left unmatched. The CDR3 protein is CASSFDRGTEAFF. In DNA, the CDR3 is TGTGCCAGCAGTTTTGACAGGGGTACTGAAGCTTTCTTT.

This clonotype was seen at least ten times. DNA for the CDR3: TGTGCCAGCTCACCCGGACAGGGAGAGTTGGGGGTTTACAATGAGCAGTTCTTC. Translating gives CASSPGQGELGVYNEQFF. The chain combines TRBV18 with TRBJ2-1, with 8 nucleotides matching TRBD1. V lost 3 bases to trimming and J lost 4 bases; unmatched junction nucleotides: 14. This CDR3 contains 18 residues. Germline V gene lookup returns CDR1 KGHSH and CDR2 LQKENI.

This clonotype has ten or more counts. The chain has TRBV12-3 or TRBV12-4 and TRBJ2-5, with D unclear. The CDR3 sequence is 13 residues long. V gave up 3 bases and J gave up 2 bases, with 7 bases separating them. The CDR3 reads CASSFLGQETQYF. CDR3 nucleotide sequence: TGTGCCAGCAGTTTTTTAGGGCAAGAGACCCAGTACTTC.

This clonotype was recorded at least ten times. V gene TRBV4-2 combines with J gene TRBJ2-5; possibly TRBD1 or TRBD2 for D (5 bases each). Trimming shortened V by 0 bases and J by 3 bases, and 8 bases separated the two germline ends. The germline V gene encodes CDR1 LGHNA and CDR2 YNFKEQ. The CDR3 spans 14 residues. CDR3 sequence (DNA): TGTGCCAGCAGCCAAGATGGGGGAAAAGAGACCCAGTACTTC. Amino acids: CASSQDGGKETQYF.

This clonotype has at least ten counts. The chain employs TRBV6-2 or TRBV6-3 and TRBJ1-5, with 9 bases aligning to TRBD1. Germline V gene data show CDR1 as MNHEY and CDR2 as SVGEGT. V was clipped by 5 bases and J by 2 bases; unmatched bases: 7. The CDR3 is 16 amino acids. CDR3 DNA: TGTGCCAGCAGTAAACAGGGGGCGGGCGGCAATCAGCCCCAGCATTTT. Translated: CASSKQGAGGNQPQHF.